This TCR beta chain emerged from a study of T-cell reconstitution after alpha-beta-depleted transplantation in children. Unique molecular identifiers featured in how the TCRbeta library was prepared. One entry per CDR3 protein, called by TCRdb with MiXCR from the PCR reads. The profile shows 230,000 or so distinct CDR3 sequences, 12% of them singletons. CDR3 length: 14 residues. The germline gives CDR1 GTSNPN, CDR2 SVGIG (reference sequence). With 3 bases clipped from V and 0 bases from J, the junction kept 3 bases outside the gene matches. This sequence joins TRBV30 and TRBJ2-7, with 9 positions matching TRBD2. The input for sequencing was PBMCs from the stem cell graft donor, taken from the stem cell graft. The clonotype was recovered from a human donor who donated a stem cell graft to a child with acute lymphoblastic leukemia. Here the CDR3 DNA reads TGTGCCTGGAGCCGGGGACTAGCCTCCTACGAGCAGTACTTC. Translated: CAWSRGLASYEQYF.